This TCR beta chain derives from a study of T cell responses to AZD1222 COVID-19 vaccine. Overall study: Second-dose groups at about 4 or about 12 weeks were pooled.

Using immunoSEQ multiplex PCR, the repertoire was profiled, and TCRdb retains in-frame clones only, with some absent. The sample carries tens of thousands of clones, roughly 90% recorded once. Trimming pared 4 bases from V and 0 bases from J, leaving 12 bases between. The CDR3 loop spans 16 amino acids. The germline gives CDR1 SEHNR, CDR2 FQNEAQ (reference sequence). The sequence was obtained from an adult in good health. Here the sequenced sample was peripheral blood, taken on day 0 of AZD1222 vaccination. The chain employs TRBV7-9 and TRBJ1-4; weak D call: TRBD1 (6 bases). The CDR3 DNA sequence: TGTGCCAGCAGCTCTCGACAGGCCACAACTAATGAAAAACTGTTTTTT. Translation gives CASSSRQATTNEKLFF.